This record covers a single TCR beta chain. Its antigen remains unidentified. TCR beta CDR3 region amplification was performed from RNA transcripts. HTBI primers were employed in a first-round RT-PCR of the TCR CDR3. TCRdb redid the calling of the multiplex PCR reads with MiXCR, one entry per CDR3 protein. Of roughly 550,000 distinct CDR3 sequences listed, 15% to 20% are singletons. Thyroid ultrasound and orbital computed tomography, with clinical symptoms and serum thyroxine and TRAb, informed diagnoses. A roughly 9.7 ml volume of fresh peripheral blood provided the PBMCs. This sample was taken from a study of T cells in Graves' hyperthyroidism and ophthalmopathy. Whole-study context: Peripheral blood was acquired at first diagnosis, ahead of any therapy whatsoever. Study-wide results and limits: In blood, most of the thyroid clonotypes expanded above 0.001 were also present.

The receptor was isolated from a woman aged 25-40 years with Graves' ophthalmopathy. The specimen sequenced was blood.

The CDR3 nucleotides read TGTGCCAGCAGACTCTACCGGGACAGGGTCCCCCATGAGCAGTTCTTC. Translation gives CASRLYRDRVPHEQFF. This chain uses TRBV28 with TRBJ2-1, with 9 bases matching TRBD1. With V trimmed by 6 bases and J by 8 bases, 14 bases remained unmatched. The CDR3 consists of 16 residues. CDR1 MDHEN and CDR2 SYDVKM come from the germline V gene.